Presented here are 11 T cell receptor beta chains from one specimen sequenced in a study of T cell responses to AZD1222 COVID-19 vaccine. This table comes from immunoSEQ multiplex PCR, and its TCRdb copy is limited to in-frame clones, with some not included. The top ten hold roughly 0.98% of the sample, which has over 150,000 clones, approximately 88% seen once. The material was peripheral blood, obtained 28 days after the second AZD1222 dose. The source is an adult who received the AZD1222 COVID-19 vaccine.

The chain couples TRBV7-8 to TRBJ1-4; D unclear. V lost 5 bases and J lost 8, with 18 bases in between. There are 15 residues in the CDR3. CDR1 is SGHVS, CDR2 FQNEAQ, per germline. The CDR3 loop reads CASSQSQTRNEKLFF. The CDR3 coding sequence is TGTGCCAGCAGCCAATCTCAGACGAGAAACGAAAAACTGTTTTTT. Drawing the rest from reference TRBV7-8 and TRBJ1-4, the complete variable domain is GAGVSQSPRYKVAKRGQDVALRCDPISGHVSLFWYQQALGQGPEFLTYFQNEAQLDKSGLPSDRFFAERPEGSVSTLKIQRTQQEDSAVYLCASSQSQTRNEKLFFGSGTQLSVL.

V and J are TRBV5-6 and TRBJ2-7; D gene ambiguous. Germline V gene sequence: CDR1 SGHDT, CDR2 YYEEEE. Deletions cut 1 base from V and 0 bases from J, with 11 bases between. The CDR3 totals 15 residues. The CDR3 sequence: CASSLMSARSYEQYF. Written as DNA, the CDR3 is TGTGCCAGCAGCTTGATGTCAGCCCGCTCCTACGAGCAGTACTTC.

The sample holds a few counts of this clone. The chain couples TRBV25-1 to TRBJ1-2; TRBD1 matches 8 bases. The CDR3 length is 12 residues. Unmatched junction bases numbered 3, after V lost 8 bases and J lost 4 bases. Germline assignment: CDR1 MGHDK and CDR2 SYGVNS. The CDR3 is CASRTGSYGYTF. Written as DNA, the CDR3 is TGTGCCAGCCGGACAGGGAGCTATGGCTACACCTTC.

DNA for the CDR3: TGCGCCAGCAGCCTCAGGGTTTCTGACTATGGCTACACCTTC. As protein: CASSLRVSDYGYTF. The chain uses TRBV5-1 and TRBJ1-2; maybe TRBD1 (5 bases). Trimming took off 4 bases at V and 3 bases at J, with 13 bases between the two ends. This CDR3 has 14 residues. Per the germline V gene, CDR1 is SGHRS and CDR2 is YFSETQ.

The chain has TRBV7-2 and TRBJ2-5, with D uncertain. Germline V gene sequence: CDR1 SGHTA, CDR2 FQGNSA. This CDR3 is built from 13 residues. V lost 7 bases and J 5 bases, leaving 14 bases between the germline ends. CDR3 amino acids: CASTHPGSETQYF. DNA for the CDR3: TGTGCCAGCACACACCCCGGTTCGGAGACCCAGTACTTC.

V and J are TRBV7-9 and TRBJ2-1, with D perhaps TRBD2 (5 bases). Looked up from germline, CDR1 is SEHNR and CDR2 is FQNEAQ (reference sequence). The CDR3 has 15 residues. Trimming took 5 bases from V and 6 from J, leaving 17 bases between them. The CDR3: CASSPGEGGRNEQFF. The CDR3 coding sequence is TGTGCCAGCAGCCCCGGCGAAGGAGGCCGCAATGAGCAGTTCTTC. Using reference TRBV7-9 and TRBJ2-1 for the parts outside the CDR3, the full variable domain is DTGVSQNPRHKITKRGQNVTFRCDPISEHNRLYWYRQTLGQGPEFLTYFQNEAQLEKSRLLSDRFSAERPKGSFSTLEIQRTEQGDSAMYLCASSPGEGGRNEQFFGPGTRLTVL.

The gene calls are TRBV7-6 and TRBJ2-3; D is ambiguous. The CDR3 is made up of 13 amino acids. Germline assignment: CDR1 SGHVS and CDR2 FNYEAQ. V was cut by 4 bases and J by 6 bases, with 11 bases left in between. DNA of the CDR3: TGTGCCAGCAGCTCAATGATGGTGGATACGCAGTATTTT. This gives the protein CASSSMMVDTQYF.

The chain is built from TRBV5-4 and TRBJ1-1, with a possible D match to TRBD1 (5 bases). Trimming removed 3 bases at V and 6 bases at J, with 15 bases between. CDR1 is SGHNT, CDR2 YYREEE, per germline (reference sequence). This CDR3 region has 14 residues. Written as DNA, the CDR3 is TGTGCCAGCAGCTCTACGGGGGTGGTAGCTGAAGCTTTCTTT. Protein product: CASSSTGVVAEAFF.

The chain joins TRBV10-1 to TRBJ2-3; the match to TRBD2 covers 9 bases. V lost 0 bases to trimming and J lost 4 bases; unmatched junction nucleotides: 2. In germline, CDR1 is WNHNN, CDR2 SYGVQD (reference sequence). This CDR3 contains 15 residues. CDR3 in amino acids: CASSESRGGADTQYF. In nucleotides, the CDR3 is TGCGCCAGCAGTGAGTCGCGGGGGGGCGCAGATACGCAGTATTTT.

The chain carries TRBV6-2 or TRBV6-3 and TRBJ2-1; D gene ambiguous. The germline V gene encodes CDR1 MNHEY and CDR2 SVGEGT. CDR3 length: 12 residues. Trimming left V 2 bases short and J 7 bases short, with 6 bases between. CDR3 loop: CASSYISNEQFF. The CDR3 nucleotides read TGTGCCAGCAGTTACATTTCGAATGAGCAGTTCTTC.

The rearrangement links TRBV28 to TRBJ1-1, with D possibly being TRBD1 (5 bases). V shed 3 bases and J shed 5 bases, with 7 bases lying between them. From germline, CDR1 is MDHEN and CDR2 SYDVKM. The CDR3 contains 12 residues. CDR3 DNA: TGTGCCAGCAGTTTGGGGCAAACTGAAGCTTTCTTT. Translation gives CASSLGQTEAFF.